This T cell receptor (beta chain) was captured in a study of cytomegalovirus exposure and HLA in healthy donors. Findings and limits, study-wide: In vitro testing confirmed a few CMV-associated chains as specific for CMV antigens. The study listed around 150 cytomegalovirus-associated TCR beta chains. Among TCR sequences, most were rare, though some public TCRs appeared in many donors. Reported performance of the classifier showed diagnosis of cytomegalovirus status with high specificity and sensitivity.

Sequencing was performed with immunoSEQ multiplex PCR; in TCRdb, only in-frame clones are kept and a portion is missing. The sample holds fewer than 150,000 clones, 70% to 90% seen once. About this clone itself: Its antigen is unidentified.

V was pared by 4 bases and J by 8 bases, with 12 bases between. Germline CDR1 SGHKS, CDR2 YYEKEE (reference sequence). The CDR3 loop spans 12 amino acids. Sequencing was carried out using PBMCs. The source is a man younger than 35 in good health and CMV-seropositive. The genes are TRBV5-5 and TRBJ1-2, with D perhaps TRBD1 (5 bases). CDR3 region: CASSPGGYGYTF. CDR3 DNA sequence: TGTGCCAGCAGCCCGGGGGGGTACGGCTACACCTTC.